The 25 T cell receptor beta chains presented below share a single source sample, sequenced in a study of cytomegalovirus exposure and HLA in healthy donors (dated by TCRdb to 2017 to 2019). Library preparation was by the immunoSEQ multiplex PCR assay. For the multiplex PCR, a mixture combining 60 forward primers for TCR Vbeta segments and 13 reverse primers for TCR Jbeta segments was used. Drawn from immuneACCESS, this table holds only the in-frame rearrangements with V and J called that TCRdb kept. Clones are partly lost; checked studies trace under half to an unresolved V gene and leave the rest unexplained. This sample is represented by 140,000 to 150,000 clones; about 76% of them were singletons. Roughly 4.3% of the sample lies in the top ten. Sequenced material: PBMCs. The receptor set was obtained from a male donor in good health and CMV-seronegative.

The chain couples TRBV21-1 to TRBJ2-2; the listed D gene, TRBD2, was not tested against the DNA. TRBV21-1 is a listed pseudogene. There are 18 residues in the CDR3. The CDR3 is CASSRGLAGEEGTGELFF. The DNA of the CDR3 is TGTGCCAGCAGCAGGGGACTAGCGGGAGAGGAGGGCACCGGGGAGCTGTTTTTT.

The J gene is TRBJ2-2, the V gene TRBV9, with 7 bases matching TRBD1. The CDR3 runs 14 residues. Trimming at V came to 4 bases and at J to 4 bases, leaving 4 bases not matched to a gene. Looked up from germline, CDR1 is SGDLS and CDR2 is YYNGEE. CDR3 nucleotide sequence: TGTGCCAGCAGCCCCAGACAGGGCACCGGGGAGCTGTTTTTT. This codes for CASSPRQGTGELFF.

This clone was counted between two and nine times. This sequence joins TRBV7-9 and TRBJ2-7; maybe TRBD1 (6 bases). Trimming took 0 bases from V and 6 from J, leaving 15 bases between them. Germline V CDR1 and CDR2: SEHNR, FQNEAQ (reference sequence). The length of the CDR3 is 15 residues. In DNA, the CDR3 is TGTGCCAGCAGCTTAGCGTCTACAGGGCCCGGCGAGCAGTACTTC. The encoded protein is CASSLASTGPGEQYF.

The chain combines TRBV4-2 with TRBJ1-1, with D possibly being TRBD1 (5 bases). CDR1 LGHNA and CDR2 YNFKEQ come from the germline V gene. The CDR3 contains 14 residues. The V end was cut by 1 base, the J end by 1 base, with 7 bases between. CDR3 sequence (DNA): TGTGCCAGCAGCCAAGTCGACAGGAACACTGAAGCTTTCTTT. Protein: CASSQVDRNTEAFF.

The chain recombines TRBV30 with TRBJ1-5; D possibly corresponds to TRBD1 (6 bases). Germline V gives CDR1 GTSNPN, CDR2 SVGIG (reference sequence). The CDR3 is 12 amino acids. V was cut by 4 bases and J by 4 bases, with 8 bases left in between. The CDR3: CAWKGGNQPQHF. The CDR3 DNA is TGTGCCTGGAAGGGGGGGAATCAGCCCCAGCATTTT.

The V call is TRBV25-1, the J call TRBJ2-2; no clear D gene. Germline V CDR1 and CDR2: MGHDK, SYGVNS. The CDR3 consists of 13 residues. V lost 6 bases to trimming and J lost 6 bases, with 11 bases between them. CDR3 nucleotides: TGTGCCAGCAGATCAAGCCACCCCGGGGAGCTGTTTTTT. As protein: CASRSSHPGELFF.

The chain uses TRBV11-2 and TRBJ1-2, with D perhaps TRBD1 (5 bases). The CDR3 contains 14 residues. Germline V gives CDR1 SGHAT, CDR2 FQNNGV. Trimming removed 1 base from V and 10 bases from J, with 16 bases in between. The CDR3 DNA reads TGTGCCAGCAGCTTAGGAACGGGTCAGGGATCCTACACCTTC. It codes for CASSLGTGQGSYTF.

The chain joins TRBV6-4 to TRBJ2-2, with 7 bases matching TRBD1. The ends lost 4 bases at V and 4 bases at J; junction bases unmatched: 12. The germline CDR1 and CDR2 sequences are MRHNA and SNTAGT. This CDR3 has 17 residues. The DNA for the CDR3 is TGTGCCAGCAGTGGCCTACAGGGGCGAACCATCACCGGGGAGCTGTTTTTT. It specifies CASSGLQGRTITGELFF.

This clone was detected only once. V and J are TRBV5-4 and TRBJ2-7; perhaps TRBD1 as D (6 bases). Trimming left V 2 bases short and J 5 bases short, with 11 bases between. The V gene's germline CDR1 is SGHNT and CDR2 YYREEE (reference sequence). There are 13 residues in the CDR3. The DNA of the CDR3 is TGTGCCAGCAGCTTACAGGGAAATCACGAGCAGTACTTC. Its translation is CASSLQGNHEQYF.

The chain carries TRBV6-5 and TRBJ1-1; a possible D gene is TRBD1 (6 bases). This CDR3 has 14 amino acids. CDR1 is MNHEY, CDR2 SVGAGI, per germline. The germline V and J ends were trimmed by 5 bases and 2 bases, with 12 bases remaining between them. In DNA, the CDR3 is TGTGCCAGCAGTGATGGGGGCTTAAACACTGAAGCTTTCTTT. This gives the protein CASSDGGLNTEAFF.

A few counts support this clone. V is TRBV5-1 and J is TRBJ2-1; TRBD2 might be the D (6 bases). The CDR3 is made up of 16 amino acids. Germline-derived CDR1 and CDR2 are SGHRS and YFSETQ. Trimming stripped 1 base from V and 4 bases from J, with 15 bases between. The CDR3 DNA reads as TGCGCCAGCAGCTTGTTGGCGGGACCACCTTACAATGAGCAGTTCTTC. Translating it yields CASSLLAGPPYNEQFF.

V is TRBV11-3 and J is TRBJ2-1, with a possible D match to TRBD2 (6 bases). The germline gives CDR1 SGHNT, CDR2 YENEEA. The CDR3 extends over 15 amino acids. V was cut by 1 base and J by 5 bases, with 12 bases left in between. The CDR3 nucleotides read TGTGCCAGCAGCTTAGTTGGCGGGGCCAACAATGAGCAGTTCTTC. Translation: CASSLVGGANNEQFF.

This clone showed up just a few times. This chain links TRBV29-1 with TRBJ1-2, with 7 bases aligning to TRBD1. Germline CDR1 SQVTM, CDR2 ANQGSEA. This CDR3 region has 13 residues. The V gene end was trimmed by 6 bases and the J gene end by 8 bases; junction bases not matched to a gene: 12. In nucleotides, the CDR3 is TGCAGCGTCCCCGGACAGGAGGGGGGCGGCTACACCTTC. This codes for CSVPGQEGGGYTF. The complete variable domain, with remaining parts taken from reference TRBV29-1 and TRBJ1-2, reads SAVISQKPSRDICQRGTSLTIQCQVDSQVTMMFWYRQQPGQSLTLIATANQGSEATYESGFVIDKFPISRPNLTFSTLTVSNMSPEDSSIYLCSVPGQEGGGYTFGSGTRLTVV.

The table lists this clone with a few counts. The chain has TRBV6-6 and TRBJ2-7; TRBD2 is a possible D gene (5 bases). The CDR3 is 12 amino acids. V lost 6 bases to trimming and J lost 6 bases, with 12 bases between them. The germline gives CDR1 MNHNY, CDR2 SVGAGI (reference sequence). CDR3 in amino acids: CASSQEVLEQYF. CDR3 DNA: TGTGCCAGCAGCCAGGAGGTTCTCGAGCAGTACTTC.

The chain recombines TRBV7-9 with TRBJ1-2, with a tentative D call TRBD1 (5 bases). Trimming stripped 0 bases from V and 7 bases from J, with 9 bases between. The germline gives CDR1 SEHNR, CDR2 FQNEAQ (reference sequence). This CDR3 contains 13 residues. In nucleotides, the CDR3 is TGTGCCAGCAGCTTAGCAGGGGAGGGTGGCTACACCTTC. Translating it yields CASSLAGEGGYTF. The variable domain in full, completed from reference TRBV7-9 and TRBJ1-2, reads DTGVSQNPRHKITKRGQNVTFRCDPISEHNRLYWYRQTLGQGPEFLTYFQNEAQLEKSRLLSDRFSAERPKGSFSTLEIQRTEQGDSAMYLCASSLAGEGGYTFGSGTRLTVV.

The chain joins TRBV2 to TRBJ1-2; D is unclear. Germline V gene lookup returns CDR1 SNHLY and CDR2 FYNNEI. V shed 6 bases and J shed 3 bases, with 5 bases lying between them. The CDR3 sequence is 11 residues long. CDR3 in amino acids: CASRQYYGYTF. CDR3 DNA: TGTGCCAGCAGACAGTACTATGGCTACACCTTC.

This rearrangement joins TRBV5-1 to TRBJ2-1; 7 bases agree with TRBD1. Germline V gene sequence: CDR1 SGHRS, CDR2 YFSETQ. The CDR3 has 15 amino acids. The J segment lost 6 bases and the V segment lost 3 bases, leaving 9 bases of the junction unmatched. Here the CDR3 reads CASSSIDRARNEQFF. The CDR3 DNA reads as TGCGCCAGCAGCTCAATCGACAGGGCCCGCAATGAGCAGTTCTTC.

The rearrangement joins TRBV7-3 to TRBJ1-2; 11 bases match TRBD1. The trim removed 2 bases at V and 8 bases at J, leaving 4 bases unmatched. Per the germline V gene, CDR1 is SGHTA and CDR2 is FQGTGA. This CDR3 is built from 14 residues. CDR3 nucleotides: TGTGCCAGCAGCTTAGGACAGGGGGCGGGCGGCTACACCTTC. This codes for CASSLGQGAGGYTF. The variable domain in full, completed from reference TRBV7-3 and TRBJ1-2, reads GAGVSQTPSNKVTEKGKYVELRCDPISGHTALYWYRQSLGQGPEFLIYFQGTGAADDSGLPNDRFFAVRPEGSVSTLKIQRTERGDSAVYLCASSLGQGAGGYTFGSGTRLTVV.

The chain joins TRBV4-2 to TRBJ2-5; TRBD2 agrees at 8 bases. The CDR3 length is 17 residues. V dropped 0 bases and J dropped 5; count of bases not matched to a gene: 11. Germline CDR1 and CDR2: LGHNA and YNFKEQ. CDR3 residues: CASSQEGVSGGVETQYF. DNA of the CDR3: TGTGCCAGCAGCCAAGAGGGAGTCTCGGGGGGGGTGGAGACCCAGTACTTC.

This chain joins TRBV7-9 and TRBJ2-5, with TRBD1 identical over 9 bases. Germline CDR1 SEHNR, CDR2 FQNEAQ (reference sequence). The ends lost 5 bases at V and 5 bases at J; junction bases unmatched: 6. This CDR3 has 14 residues. The CDR3: CASSVYRGLETQYF. In nucleotides, the CDR3 is TGTGCCAGCAGCGTATACAGGGGGCTGGAGACCCAGTACTTC. Drawing the rest from reference TRBV7-9 and TRBJ2-5, the complete variable domain is DTGVSQNPRHKITKRGQNVTFRCDPISEHNRLYWYRQTLGQGPEFLTYFQNEAQLEKSRLLSDRFSAERPKGSFSTLEIQRTEQGDSAMYLCASSVYRGLETQYFGPGTRLLVL.

This chain links TRBV10-2 with TRBJ2-2; tentative D call: TRBD1 (5 bases). Germline CDR1 reads WSHSY; CDR2 reads SAAADI. This CDR3 is 16 amino acids long. V lost 4 bases and J lost 1, with 13 bases in between. The DNA for the CDR3 is TGCGCCAGCAGTGGATCAAGGGGTAGGAACACCGGGGAGCTGTTTTTT. This translates into CASSGSRGRNTGELFF.

The V call is TRBV6-6, the J call TRBJ1-3; tentatively, D is TRBD1 (5 bases). The germline CDR1 and CDR2 sequences are MNHNY and SVGAGI (reference sequence). V was trimmed by 8 bases and J by 4 bases, leaving 12 bases between them. The CDR3 length is 13 residues. The DNA of the CDR3 is TGTGCCAGCCTGGGGGGAGTGGGAAACACCATATATTTT. Translated, it gives CASLGGVGNTIYF.

The rearrangement uses TRBV7-6 and TRBJ2-3; TRBD2 matches 12 bases. The CDR3 consists of 18 residues. J was trimmed by 0 bases and V by 3 bases; bases with no gene match: 7. Germline lookup yields CDR1 SGHVS and CDR2 FNYEAQ. Written as DNA, the CDR3 is TGTGCCAGCAGCTTTGCTAGCGGGGGGGGTTATAGCACAGATACGCAGTATTTT. Translation: CASSFASGGGYSTDTQYF.

This clone occurred once. The J gene is TRBJ2-7, the V gene TRBV19; 7 bases map to TRBD2. There are 15 residues in the CDR3. V dropped 5 bases and J dropped 0; count of bases not matched to a gene: 7. Germline loops: CDR1 LNHDA, CDR2 SQIVND (reference sequence). The CDR3 DNA is TGTGCCAGTAGTCAACTAGCGACTATCTCCTACGAGCAGTACTTC. Translation: CASSQLATISYEQYF.

This chain links TRBV21-1 with TRBJ2-1; the listed D gene, TRBD2, was not tested against the DNA. TRBV21-1 is a known pseudogene. This CDR3 region has 17 residues. The CDR3 bases are TGTGCCAGCAGCGAAGAATGGACTAGCGGGAGGGCCCATGAGCAGTTCTTC. Protein sequence: CASSEEWTSGRAHEQFF.